This section outlines one T cell receptor (beta chain) sequence together with its context. These data come from a study of T-cell reconstitution after alpha-beta-depleted transplantation in children. As it was prepared, the TCRbeta library received unique molecular identifiers. TCRdb used MiXCR to reprocess the PCR reads, holding one entry per CDR3 protein. There are about 400,000 distinct CDR3 sequences in the sample; roughly 16% occur only once, and over 25% lies in the top ten. CDR3 length equals 16 residues. Germline V gene sequence: CDR1 MNHEY, CDR2 SVGAGI. J lost 0 bases, V lost 6 bases, and 10 bases had no gene match.

The TCR was taken from a boy in the first two years of life who had a stem cell transplant for Wiskott-Aldrich syndrome, so the T cells may come from the graft donor. The input for sequencing was PBMCs, mostly from graft donor cells, taken 360 days after TCRalphabeta/CD19-depleted stem cell transplant. This sequence joins TRBV6-5 and TRBJ2-5, with 7 positions matching TRBD2. CDR3 in DNA: TGTGCCAGCAGCTACAATCAAGCGGGACACCAAGAGACCCAGTACTTC. It specifies CASSYNQAGHQETQYF.